This entry lists 2 T cell receptor beta chains sequenced from one sample in a study of PD-L1 blockade in urothelial cancer. This table comes from immunoSEQ multiplex PCR, and its TCRdb copy is limited to in-frame clones, with some not included. The sample includes about 95,000 clones, about 90% of them seen just once. Documented time point: pretreatment peripheral blood. Sample: PBMCs, taken around atezolizumab (anti-PD-L1) treatment. The receptors shown here come from a man in his sixties with urothelial cancer.

V gene TRBV5-5 combines with J gene TRBJ1-1; 11 bases match TRBD1. This CDR3 is built from 17 residues. Unmatched junction bases numbered 5, after V lost 0 bases and J lost 1 base. The germline CDR1 and CDR2 sequences are SGHKS and YYEKEE (reference sequence). The CDR3 nucleotides read TGTGCCAGCAGCTTGGCCGGGACAGGGGGTCCGAACACTGAAGCTTTCTTT. Translating gives CASSLAGTGGPNTEAFF.

The chain is built from TRBV18 and TRBJ2-7; D is unclear. Germline V gene sequence: CDR1 KGHSH, CDR2 LQKENI. V was clipped by 1 base and J by 7 bases, with 11 bases between them. The CDR3 extends over 13 amino acids. The CDR3 is CASSPLPTGEQYF. The CDR3 nucleotides are TGTGCCAGCTCACCACTACCAACCGGGGAGCAGTACTTC. Complete variable domain (other parts from reference TRBV18 and TRBJ2-7): NAGVMQNPRHLVRRRGQEARLRCSPMKGHSHVYWYRQLPEEGLKFMVYLQKENIIDESGMPKERFSAEFPKEGPSILRIQQVVRGDSAAYFCASSPLPTGEQYFGPGTRLTVT.